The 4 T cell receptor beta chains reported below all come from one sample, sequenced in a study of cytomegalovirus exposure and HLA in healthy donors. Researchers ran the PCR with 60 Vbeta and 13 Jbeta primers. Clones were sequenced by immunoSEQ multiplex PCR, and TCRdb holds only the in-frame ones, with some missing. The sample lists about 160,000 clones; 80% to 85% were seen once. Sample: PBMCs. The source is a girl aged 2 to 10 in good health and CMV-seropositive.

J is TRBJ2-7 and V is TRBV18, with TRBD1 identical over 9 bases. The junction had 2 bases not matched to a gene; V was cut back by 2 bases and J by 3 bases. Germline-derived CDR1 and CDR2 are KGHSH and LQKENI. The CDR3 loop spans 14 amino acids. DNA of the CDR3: TGTGCCAGCTCACCAGGGGACAGGGTCTACGAGCAGTACTTC. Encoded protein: CASSPGDRVYEQYF.

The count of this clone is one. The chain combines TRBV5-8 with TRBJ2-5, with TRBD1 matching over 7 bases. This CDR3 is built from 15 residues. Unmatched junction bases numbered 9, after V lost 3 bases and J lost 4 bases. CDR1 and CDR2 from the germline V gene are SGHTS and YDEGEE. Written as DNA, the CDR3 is TGTGCCAGCAGCTCGAGGGGGCAGGGTGGAGAGACCCAGTACTTC. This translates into CASSSRGQGGETQYF.

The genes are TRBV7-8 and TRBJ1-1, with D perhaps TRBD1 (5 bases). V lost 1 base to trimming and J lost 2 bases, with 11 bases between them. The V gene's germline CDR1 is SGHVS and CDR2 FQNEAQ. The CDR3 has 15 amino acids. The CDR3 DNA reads TGTGCCAGCAGCTTAGAGAGGACAACTAACACTGAAGCTTTCTTT. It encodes CASSLERTTNTEAFF.

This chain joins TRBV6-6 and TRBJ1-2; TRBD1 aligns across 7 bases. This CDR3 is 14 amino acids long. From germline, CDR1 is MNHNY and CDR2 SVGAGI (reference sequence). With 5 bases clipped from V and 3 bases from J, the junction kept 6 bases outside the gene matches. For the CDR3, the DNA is TGTGCCAGCAGTGACAGGGTTTTGGACTATGGCTACACCTTC. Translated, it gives CASSDRVLDYGYTF.